This T cell receptor beta chain was recorded in a study of patients and donors after allogeneic stem cell transplantation (TCRdb year 2020). Per the germline V gene (reference sequence), SEHNR is the CDR1 and FQNEAQ is the CDR2. A distance of 17 bases separates the germline ends of V and J, which lose 5 bases and 1 base respectively. The CDR3 spans 16 residues, from the cysteine through the phenylalanine. The DNA shown is the 48-base CDR3, in frame from base 1. This clonotype was seen only a few times. Its antigen target is currently unknown. No qualities accompany the bases; no much larger clone lies one base away. Receptor amplification or capture employed RT-PCR. The instrument was a NextSeq 550. TCRdb reworked the public reads: Q25 trimming with fastp, MiXCR clone assembly, productive beta chains retained. All rows with the same CDR3 protein become a single entry with the most common DNA and genes. This sample has more than 150,000 distinct CDR3 sequences in its table, and roughly two fifths of those were observed once. Approximately 32% of the sample goes to the ten largest clones.

The TCR sequence derives from a human donor who was either an allogeneic HSCT recipient or a stem cell or donor lymphocyte infusion donor (not recorded which). It is not recorded whose cells these are; they may come from a transplant donor. Recombination connected TRBV7-9 to TRBJ1-2; TRBD1 could be the D gene, as 5 bases match. The sample comprised blood, either unsorted or a sorted T cell fraction (not recorded which). The CDR3 amino acid sequence is: CASSTRDSSLNYGYTF. The bases read TGTGCCAGCAGCACCCGGGACTCCTCCCTTAACTATGGCTACACCTTC.